This is a list of T cell receptor beta chains from one sample in a study of T-cell reconstitution after alpha-beta-depleted transplantation in children. TCRdb redid the calling of the PCR reads with MiXCR, one entry per CDR3 protein. The repertoire consists of fewer than 250,000 distinct CDR3 sequences, with roughly 8% occurring once and the leading ten covering 6.3%. The sequences come from PBMCs, mostly from graft donor cells, collected 180 days after TCRalphabeta/CD19-depleted stem cell transplant. The receptors derive from a male patient younger than 18 who had a stem cell transplant for acute lymphoblastic leukemia, so the T cells may come from the graft donor. CDR3s include the opening cysteine and the closing phenylalanine or tryptophan. The D gene is left open where the match is weak. Size tells how often a clone was seen (once, few, many) or the class of an expanded clone, and some rows leave it out.

CDR3nt	CDR3aa	j_gene	v_gene	d_gene	abundance
TGCAGCAGTAGGACAGGCCTACAGGACACTGAAGCTTTCTTT	CSSRTGLQDTEAFF	TRBJ1-1	TRBV29-1	TRBD1	many
TGTGCCAGCAGCTCTGCGACAGGGGGTTTTGGCTACACCTTC	CASSSATGGFGYTF	TRBJ1-2	TRBV7-9	TRBD1	.
TGTGCCAGCAGTCACCTCGGCGGCGGGGGAGCTTTCTTT	CASSHLGGGGAFF	TRBJ1-1	TRBV3-1	.	many
TGTGCCAGCAGTTATAGGCAGGTCTTAGGGAACTATGGCTACACCTTC	CASSYRQVLGNYGYTF	TRBJ1-2	TRBV6-5	.	many
TGTGCCAGCATGGAAGGAATAATTAACTATGGCTACACCTTC	CASMEGIINYGYTF	TRBJ1-2	TRBV2	.	many
TGTGCCAGCAGCTTTCGCGGGGGGGCATACGAGCAGTACTTC	CASSFRGGAYEQYF	TRBJ2-7	TRBV7-6	TRBD2	many
TGTGCCACCAGTGGTCCGGCGGCCAATGAGCAGTTCTTC	CATSGPAANEQFF	TRBJ2-1	TRBV24-1	.	many
TGCAGTGCTAGCAGGGTGGGTTGGGAGACCCAGTACTTC	CSASRVGWETQYF	TRBJ2-5	TRBV20-1	.	many
TGTGCCAGCTCACCAGAGGCGGTGAACACTGAAGCTTTCTTT	CASSPEAVNTEAFF	TRBJ1-1	TRBV18	.	many
TGTGCCAGCAGCTTCACCAGCTCCTACAATGAGCAGTTCTTC	CASSFTSSYNEQFF	TRBJ2-1	TRBV7-2	.	many
TGTGCCAGCAGCTCCTTAACCGGGACAGGGGCCTATGGCTACACCTTC	CASSSLTGTGAYGYTF	TRBJ1-2	TRBV7-2	TRBD1	many
TGTGCCAGCAGCTTAGCCCACGGGGGTGCAGATACGCAGTATTTT	CASSLAHGGADTQYF	TRBJ2-3	TRBV7-2	.	many
TGTGCCAGCAGCGCGTCGGGAGCCTACGAGCAGTACTTC	CASSASGAYEQYF	TRBJ2-7	TRBV12-3/TRBV12-4	.	many
TGTGCCAGCAGCTCCGAGGGGGCGGGAGTTACTTCCTACGAGCAGTACTTC	CASSSEGAGVTSYEQYF	TRBJ2-7	TRBV11-2	.	many
TGTGCCAGCAGCTGGACTGGGACTAGCGGGAGTTTGACAGATACGCAGTATTTT	CASSWTGTSGSLTDTQYF	TRBJ2-3	TRBV7-2	TRBD2	many
TGTGCCAGCAGCTTAGAGGGTGACAGTAACACTGAAGCTTTCTTT	CASSLEGDSNTEAFF	TRBJ1-1	TRBV7-6	.	many
TGTGCCAGCAGGAGGACAGATAGCAATCAGCCCCAGCATTTT	CASRRTDSNQPQHF	TRBJ1-5	TRBV2	.	many
TGTGCCAGCAGCTCTCGTCCTACTAGCGGGGGAGGCAATGAGCAGTTCTTC	CASSSRPTSGGGNEQFF	TRBJ2-1	TRBV11-2	TRBD2	many
TGTGCCATCAGTCACGTGACTTCTACTGGGAACACTGAAGCTTTCTTT	CAISHVTSTGNTEAFF	TRBJ1-1	TRBV10-3	.	many
TGTGCCAGCGGATTGGAGTCTATTCAGCCCCAGCATTTT	CASGLESIQPQHF	TRBJ1-5	TRBV6-6	.	many
TGTGCCAGCAGCTTACCAGCGGGTGGCCCCTATAGCACAGATACGCAGTATTTT	CASSLPAGGPYSTDTQYF	TRBJ2-3	TRBV7-6	.	many
TGTGCCAGCAGTTTTGGGTCAGATCAGCCCCAGCATTTT	CASSFGSDQPQHF	TRBJ1-5	TRBV27	.	many
TGTGCCAGCACTCCCACGGGGGGGAGGGTCGCCTCGGGGGAGCTGTTTTTT	CASTPTGGRVASGELFF	TRBJ2-2	TRBV6-1	TRBD2	many
TGTGCCAGCAGTGAATCGGGGACTGAAGCTTTCTTT	CASSESGTEAFF	TRBJ1-1	TRBV6-1	.	few
TGTGCCAGCAGCGTAGACAGGGTGGTACGCACCGGGGAGCTGTTTTTT	CASSVDRVVRTGELFF	TRBJ2-2	TRBV7-9	TRBD1	.
TGTGCCAGCAGCCTGGGAGGTGCTCGAGGGGTGGATACGCAGTATTTT	CASSLGGARGVDTQYF	TRBJ2-3	TRBV7-2	.	many
TGTGCCAGCAAAGGACAGCCTGGAAACACCATATATTTT	CASKGQPGNTIYF	TRBJ1-3	TRBV12-3/TRBV12-4	.	many
TGTGCCAGCAGCCTAAGGTCCACCTTGGAGACCCAGTACTTC	CASSLRSTLETQYF	TRBJ2-5	TRBV6-1	.	.
TGCAGCGTTGAACTGGCCATTACGAGGACAGGGATCGCCTACTATGGCTACACCTTC	CSVELAITRTGIAYYGYTF	TRBJ1-2	TRBV29-1	TRBD1	.
TGCAGTGCTAGCCAGCCGGGACAGCGATACGAGCAGTACTTC	CSASQPGQRYEQYF	TRBJ2-7	TRBV20-1	TRBD1	many
TGCGCCAGCAGCTTGGCAGGGGAGAAGGAAAAACTGTTTTTT	CASSLAGEKEKLFF	TRBJ1-4	TRBV5-1	.	many
TGTGCCAGCAGCCCGGGGAGCGGGGGCCCCTACGAGCAGTACTTC	CASSPGSGGPYEQYF	TRBJ2-7	TRBV7-2	TRBD2	few
TGTGCCAGCAGCCCGGGACTAGCAGGAGATACGCAGTATTTT	CASSPGLAGDTQYF	TRBJ2-3	TRBV5-4	TRBD2	many
TGCAGTGCTAGAGCAGGGGGTCAGCCCCAGCATTTT	CSARAGGQPQHF	TRBJ1-5	TRBV20-1	TRBD1	many
TGTGCCAGCTCGCTCGGACAGACCTACTCCTACGAGCAGTACTTC	CASSLGQTYSYEQYF	TRBJ2-7	TRBV6-1	.	many
TGCGCCAGCGGTACTAGCGGGAGGTTAGAGACCCAGTACTTC	CASGTSGRLETQYF	TRBJ2-5	TRBV10-2	TRBD2	many
TGCGCCAGCAGCCCAGTCCCGGGATCCAGTTGGGGCTACACCTTC	CASSPVPGSSWGYTF	TRBJ1-2	TRBV5-1	.	many
TGTGCCAGCAGCTTAACGTTGGGGTCAGATACGCAGTATTTT	CASSLTLGSDTQYF	TRBJ2-3	TRBV7-3	.	many
TGCGCCGCCAGTCGCGGACAGGGATGGAATGAGCAGTTCTTC	CAASRGQGWNEQFF	TRBJ2-1	TRBV5-1	TRBD1	many
TGTGCCACCTCACAGGGTGAGCAGTTCTTC	CATSQGEQFF	TRBJ2-1	TRBV25-1	.	many
TGTGCCAGCAGTTCGGAAAGGGCCCTGGGCTACACCTTC	CASSSERALGYTF	TRBJ1-2	TRBV28	.	.